These 25 T cell receptor beta chains were all obtained from the same sample, sequenced in a study of response to subunit inactivated influenza vaccine. Via MiXCR, TCRdb re-called the RT-PCR reads, giving one row per CDR3 protein. Of 550,000 to 650,000 distinct CDR3 sequences in the sample, approximately 12% were seen once. The source was PBMCs from blood, collected on the day of vaccination. These receptor sequences come from a man aged 50 to 59 who received an inactivated influenza vaccine.

This clonotype came up a few times. The chain couples TRBV7-9 to TRBJ1-5; TRBD1 is a possible D gene (5 bases). Germline lookup yields CDR1 SEHNR and CDR2 FQNEAQ (reference sequence). The CDR3 has 14 residues. The V gene lost 5 bases and the J gene lost 6 bases, with 14 bases spanning the gap. CDR3 in DNA: TGTGCCAGCAGCGCCCGTGGGGCGGCTCAGCCCCAGCATTTT. Protein: CASSARGAAQPQHF.

This clonotype occurred many times. The chain joins TRBV12-3 or TRBV12-4 to TRBJ2-3; D unresolved. V was shortened by 0 bases and J by 0 bases, with 7 bases between the two germline ends. This CDR3 is 15 amino acids long. CDR3 amino acids: CASSLASYSTDTQYF. The CDR3 coding sequence is TGTGCCAGCAGTTTAGCTAGCTATAGCACAGATACGCAGTATTTT.

This clonotype was seen a few times. This chain joins TRBV12-3 or TRBV12-4 and TRBJ1-4; D may be TRBD1 (6 bases). The V gene lost 5 bases and the J gene lost 8 bases, with 12 bases spanning the gap. CDR3 size: 13 residues. CDR3 protein: CASSTRTAEKLFF. CDR3 DNA: TGTGCCAGCAGTACCAGGACAGCCGAAAAACTGTTTTTT.

This clonotype has a handful of counts. The CDR3, as DNA: TGTGCCAGCAGCGTAGGGCCAGGGGGGGAATCTAACTATGGCTACACCTTC. This gives the protein CASSVGPGGESNYGYTF. The rearrangement joins TRBV9 to TRBJ1-2; TRBD1 matches at 7 bases. The germline V gene encodes CDR1 SGDLS and CDR2 YYNGEE. The V segment lost 0 bases and the J segment 0 bases; nucleotides outside the gene matches: 8. This CDR3 spans 17 amino acids.

V and J are TRBV10-3 and TRBJ2-1; 8 nucleotides agree with TRBD2. Germline CDR1 reads ENHRY; CDR2 reads SYGVKD. The trim removed 4 bases at V and 4 bases at J, leaving 3 bases unmatched. There are 14 residues in the CDR3. The CDR3 region has the DNA TGTGCCATCAGTGCGGGCGGGAGGTACAATGAGCAGTTCTTC. Protein product: CAISAGGRYNEQFF.

This clonotype has a handful of counts. V is TRBV15 and J is TRBJ1-1, with D tentatively TRBD1 (6 bases). V lost 0 bases to trimming and J lost 4 bases, with 15 bases between them. This CDR3 has 16 amino acids. CDR1 and CDR2 from the germline V gene are LNHNV and YYDKDF (reference sequence). The CDR3 protein is CATSRDMGAGGTEAFF. DNA of the CDR3: TGTGCCACCAGCAGAGATATGGGGGCGGGGGGCACTGAAGCTTTCTTT. Looking up the rest from reference TRBV15 and TRBJ1-1 gives the full variable domain: DAMVIQNPRYQVTQFGKPVTLSCSQTLNHNVMYWYQQKSSQAPKLLFHYYDKDFNNEADTPDNFQSRRPNTSFCFLDIRSPGLGDTAMYLCATSRDMGAGGTEAFFGQGTRLTVV.

This clonotype has just a few counts. The chain has TRBV7-2 and TRBJ2-7; 7 positions match TRBD1. This CDR3 is built from 14 residues. The V gene end was trimmed by 5 bases and the J gene end by 0 bases; junction bases not matched to a gene: 4. CDR1 and CDR2 (germline): SGHTA, FQGNSA. Here the CDR3 reads CASSPDRSSYEQYF. Written as DNA, the CDR3 is TGTGCCAGCAGCCCGGACAGGTCCTCCTACGAGCAGTACTTC.

This rearrangement joins TRBV4-2 to TRBJ2-7, with D perhaps assigned TRBD1 or TRBD2 (6 bases each). Trimming pared 0 bases from V and 5 bases from J, leaving 14 bases between. The CDR3 runs to 15 residues. The germline V gene encodes CDR1 LGHNA and CDR2 YNFKEQ. CDR3 nucleotide sequence: TGTGCCAGCAGCCAAGAAGGGCAGGGGAGGAACGAGCAGTACTTC. Protein product: CASSQEGQGRNEQYF.

This clonotype was detected a few times. The rearrangement joins TRBV4-1 to TRBJ2-7, with D possibly TRBD2 on 5 matching bases. The CDR3 has 15 residues. CDR1 and CDR2 (germline): MGHRA, YSYEKL. Trimming removed 0 bases from V and 4 bases from J, with 13 bases in between. In DNA form, the CDR3 reads TGCGCCAGCAGCCAAGAGTTTACAAGAGGGTACGAGCAGTACTTC. Its protein is CASSQEFTRGYEQYF.

The V gene is TRBV7-2, the J gene TRBJ1-6; the D is unclear. The germline gives CDR1 SGHTA, CDR2 FQGNSA. CDR3 length: 15 residues. V lost 1 base to trimming and J lost 5 bases, with 9 bases between them. CDR3 sequence reads: CASSLVPGNNSPLHF. CDR3 nucleotide sequence: TGTGCCAGCAGCTTAGTTCCGGGGAATAATTCACCCCTCCACTTT.

The chain carries TRBV7-8 and TRBJ2-5; 8 bases map to TRBD1. The germline V gene encodes CDR1 SGHVS and CDR2 FQNEAQ. The J segment lost 5 bases and the V segment lost 5 bases, leaving 13 bases of the junction unmatched. This CDR3 has 16 residues. This CDR3 reads CASSKQDRARTETQYF. CDR3 bases: TGTGCCAGCAGCAAACAGGACAGGGCGAGAACGGAGACCCAGTACTTC.

The genes are TRBV7-9 and TRBJ1-3, with 11 bases matching TRBD1. The CDR3 covers 16 residues. After removal of 4 bases from V and 4 bases from J, the junction contained 6 bases not matched to a gene. Germline CDR1 SEHNR, CDR2 FQNEAQ (reference sequence). The CDR3 reads CASSYKGQGDGNTIYF. CDR3 DNA: TGTGCCAGCAGCTATAAGGGACAGGGGGACGGAAACACCATATATTTT.

The chain has TRBV20-1 and TRBJ1-5; unclear D gene. Deletions cut 4 bases from V and 0 bases from J, with 10 bases between. The CDR3 consists of 14 residues. Germline V gene data show CDR1 as DFQATT and CDR2 as SNEGSKA (reference sequence). The CDR3 loop reads CSAIVGYSNQPQHF. CDR3 coding DNA: TGCAGTGCTATTGTAGGGTATAGCAATCAGCCCCAGCATTTT.

This chain uses TRBV7-9 with TRBJ2-1; D unclear. Trimming took 4 bases from V and 0 from J, leaving 10 bases between them. This CDR3 region has 15 residues. Germline V lookup: CDR1 SEHNR, CDR2 FQNEAQ (reference sequence). CDR3 amino acids: CASSYRPGSYNEQFF. CDR3 nucleotides: TGTGCCAGCAGCTATCGGCCGGGCTCCTACAATGAGCAGTTCTTC.

The chain recombines TRBV6-2 or TRBV6-3 with TRBJ1-2; TRBD1 might be the D (5 bases). The CDR3 is made up of 13 amino acids. The V gene's germline CDR1 is MNHEY and CDR2 SVGEGT. Trimming removed 4 bases at V and 1 base at J, with 7 bases between. CDR3 bases: TGTGCCAGCAGTTCGACAGTTAACTATGGCTACACCTTC. This encodes CASSSTVNYGYTF.

Worth noting for this clonotype: The junction differs from germline at one of its ends, possibly a read error. The chain joins TRBV20-1 to TRBJ2-3, with D hard to call. The CDR3 is made up of 16 amino acids. Germline V gene lookup returns CDR1 DFQATT and CDR2 SNEGSKA (reference sequence). CDR3 loop: CCARDLTPGRTDTQYF. CDR3 coding DNA: TGCTGTGCTAGAGATTTAACCCCGGGCCGCACAGATACGCAGTATTTT.

This clonotype has at least ten counts. J is TRBJ2-3 and V is TRBV7-2, with unresolved D. There are 14 residues in the CDR3. Germline CDR1 is SGHTA and CDR2 is FQGNSA. The V end lost 5 bases, the J end lost 4 bases, and 13 bases lay between the germline ends. As DNA, the CDR3 is TGTGCCAGCAGCCCCGACGCCCCGCCAGATACGCAGTATTTT. It yields the protein CASSPDAPPDTQYF.

This clonotype turned up a few times. The rearrangement uses TRBV11-2 and TRBJ2-1; D gene uncertain. The CDR3 runs to 11 residues. From germline, CDR1 is SGHAT and CDR2 FQNNGV. V was clipped by 6 bases and J by 9 bases, with 9 bases between them. CDR3 region: CASRSIGEQFF. The CDR3 DNA reads TGTGCCAGCAGGTCCATCGGTGAGCAGTTCTTC.

As DNA, the CDR3 is TGCAGTGCCATTAACAGGTACGAGCAGTACTTC. The encoded protein is CSAINRYEQYF. The chain recombines TRBV20-1 with TRBJ2-7; a possible D gene is TRBD1 (5 bases). Per germline, CDR1 DFQATT and CDR2 SNEGSKA (reference sequence). V was clipped by 6 bases and J by 4 bases, with 10 bases between them. This CDR3 contains 11 residues.

The rearrangement joins TRBV20-1 to TRBJ2-1; D remains unclear. V shed 2 bases and J shed 8 bases, with 16 bases lying between them. Germline values: CDR1 DFQATT, CDR2 SNEGSKA (reference sequence). The CDR3 has 14 residues. CDR3 residues: CSARPRANFYEQFF. CDR3 DNA sequence: TGCAGTGCTAGACCTAGGGCAAATTTCTATGAGCAGTTCTTC.

The chain has TRBV24-1 and TRBJ2-7; a possible D gene is TRBD2 (6 bases). The CDR3 spans 12 residues. Germline V gene sequence: CDR1 KGHDR, CDR2 SFDVKD. The V end was cut by 3 bases, the J end by 7 bases, with 9 bases between. CDR3 protein: CATSDVGREQYF. CDR3 nucleotide sequence: TGTGCCACCAGTGATGTGGGGAGGGAGCAGTACTTC.

J is TRBJ1-5 and V is TRBV29-1, with D perhaps matching TRBD1 (5 bases). From germline, CDR1 is SQVTM and CDR2 ANQGSEA. V lost 4 bases, J lost 5 bases, and 15 bases lay in between. CDR3 size: 14 residues. The CDR3 reads CSVAFAGGHQPQHF. The CDR3 DNA sequence: TGCAGCGTTGCGTTTGCTGGGGGACATCAGCCCCAGCATTTT.

This clonotype has at least ten counts. The J gene is TRBJ2-1, the V gene TRBV18; D is possibly TRBD1 or TRBD2 (5 bases each). Trimming took 0 bases from V and 5 from J, leaving 8 bases between them. Looked up from germline, CDR1 is KGHSH and CDR2 is LQKENI. The CDR3 contains 14 residues. CDR3 sequence: CASSPPGRNNEQFF. Written as DNA, the CDR3 is TGTGCCAGCTCACCACCGGGACGGAACAATGAGCAGTTCTTC.

In its sample, this clonotype was seen a few times. The chain has TRBV7-2 and TRBJ2-3, with D perhaps matching TRBD1 or TRBD2 (5 bases each). Germline-derived CDR1 and CDR2 are SGHTA and FQGNSA. This CDR3 is 15 amino acids long. V was clipped by 5 bases and J by 6 bases, with 18 bases between them. The CDR3 reads CASSPVGGGRDTQYF. CDR3 nucleotides: TGTGCCAGCAGCCCCGTAGGTGGGGGAAGGGATACGCAGTATTTT.

This clonotype was counted between two and nine times. The chain uses TRBV20-1 and TRBJ2-7; tentative D call: TRBD1 (5 bases). The CDR3 sequence is 14 residues long. V was pared by 0 bases and J by 6 bases, with 15 bases between. Germline V CDR1 and CDR2: DFQATT, SNEGSKA (reference sequence). CDR3 DNA sequence: TGCAGTGCTAGAGATACGCGGATAAGGGGCGAGCAGTACTTC. It yields the protein CSARDTRIRGEQYF.